This TCR beta chain stems from a study of shared clonotypes between healthy human individuals. The length of the CDR3 is 16 residues. TCRdb's table, derived via immunoSEQ multiplex PCR, lists solely in-frame clones and lacks some. The sample includes 400,000 or so clones, around 96% of them seen just once. This chain uses TRBV21-1 with TRBJ2-1; TRBD2, the table's D call, lacks a check against the DNA. TRBV21-1 is recorded as a pseudogene. The sequence came from a man aged 25-45 years in good health. The specimen sequenced was memory CD8+ T cells sorted from blood. Specified subset: CD45RO+ cells pooled with CCR7-negative TemRA cells. CDR3 in DNA: TGTGCCAGCAGCCAGGGGGGTAGCGGGACTTACAATGAGCAGTTCTTC. As protein: CASSQGGSGTYNEQFF.